A selection of T cell receptor beta chains follows, all from one sample in a study of neurological immune-mediated disorders. Using its own MiXCR run on the 5' RACE reads, TCRdb lists one record per CDR3 protein. The sample holds some 30,000 distinct CDR3 sequences, 20% to 25% seen once. Specimen: CD4+ T cells from blood. The receptors come from a man aged 50-60 years with HTLV-1-associated myelopathy (HAM/TSP). Both conserved end residues are part of each CDR3. A D gene is named only where the DNA matches it firmly. Not every row has a clone size; where given, it reads once, few, many or a size class.

V	J	D	size	CDR3	DNA
TRBV20-1	TRBJ1-1	TRBD1	many	CSAMKRQGADEAFF	TGCAGTGCTATGAAGAGACAGGGGGCCGATGAAGCTTTCTTT
TRBV12-3/TRBV12-4	TRBJ1-5	NA	many	CASSLDRQRGQPQHF	TGTGCCAGCAGCTTAGACAGGCAAAGGGGGCAGCCCCAGCATTTT
TRBV9	TRBJ1-2	NA	NA	CASSLTPKMGYGYTF	TGTGCCAGCAGCCTCACCCCAAAGATGGGCTATGGCTACACCTTC
TRBV3-1	TRBJ2-7	NA	many	CASSQGGTGGYEQYF	TGTGCCAGCAGCCAAGGGGGGACCGGGGGCTACGAGCAGTACTTC
TRBV11-2	TRBJ2-3	NA	many	CASSSSDTQYF	TGTGCCAGCAGCTCTAGCGATACGCAGTATTTT
TRBV18	TRBJ2-3	NA	many	CASSPAADTQYF	TGTGCCAGCTCACCGGCCGCAGATACGCAGTATTTT
TRBV19	TRBJ2-1	NA	many	CASSIGGGSGEQFF	TGTGCCAGTAGTATAGGAGGAGGTTCTGGGGAGCAGTTCTTC
TRBV20-1	TRBJ2-5	TRBD2	many	CSASTPGTSGETQYF	TGCAGTGCTAGTACCCCCGGGACTAGCGGGGAGACCCAGTACTTC
TRBV12-3/TRBV12-4	TRBJ2-7	NA	many	CASSSFYEQYF	TGTGCCAGCAGTTCATTTTACGAGCAGTACTTC
TRBV27	TRBJ2-1	NA	few	CASNEMPGSSGFF	TGTGCCAGTAACGAGATGCCTGGTTCTTCGGGGTTCTTC
TRBV24-1	TRBJ1-2	NA	many	CATSDEGIYGYTF	TGTGCCACCAGTGATGAGGGGATCTATGGCTACACCTTC
TRBV10-1	TRBJ1-1	NA	many	CASSEGTYEAFF	TGCGCCAGCAGTGAGGGGACATATGAAGCTTTCTTT
TRBV12-3/TRBV12-4	TRBJ2-2	NA	NA	CASDTFWPGELFF	TGTGCCAGCGACACGTTTTGGCCCGGGGAGCTGTTTTTT
TRBV19	TRBJ2-2	NA	NA	CASSSGTNTGELFF	TGTGCCAGTAGTAGCGGGACGAACACCGGGGAGCTGTTTTTT
TRBV3-1	TRBJ1-3	NA	NA	CASSRDGASGNTIYF	TGTGCCAGCAGCCGTGATGGGGCGTCTGGAAACACCATATATTTT
TRBV20-1	TRBJ2-4	NA	many	CSLGLIAKNIQYF	TGCAGCCTGGGCTTGATAGCCAAAAACATTCAGTACTTC
TRBV29-1	TRBJ1-4	NA	many	CSVEAFHGEKLFF	TGCAGCGTTGAAGCCTTCCACGGTGAAAAACTGTTTTTT
TRBV29-1	TRBJ1-1	NA	NA	CSVGGYSVNTEAFF	TGCAGCGTTGGGGGGTATTCGGTGAACACTGAAGCTTTCTTT
TRBV20-1	TRBJ2-3	TRBD2	many	CSVPGLAGGGASGDTQYF	TGCAGTGTCCCGGGACTAGCGGGGGGTGGTGCCTCGGGAGATACGCAGTATTTT
TRBV10-3	TRBJ2-7	NA	NA	CAISVGGIGSYEQYF	TGTGCCATCAGTGTTGGGGGAATTGGGTCCTACGAGCAGTACTTC
TRBV5-1	TRBJ2-2	TRBD2	many	CASRGGISNTGELFF	TGCGCCAGCAGGGGGGGGATATCGAACACCGGGGAGCTGTTTTTT
TRBV20-1	TRBJ2-1	TRBD1	NA	CSTSGLFSGTGEFF	TGCAGTACTAGTGGGCTTTTCTCTGGGACAGGGGAGTTCTTC
TRBV20-1	TRBJ2-7	TRBD2	many	CSAGPGLAGYLGYF	TGCAGTGCCGGACCGGGACTAGCGGGGTACTTGGGGTACTTC
TRBV9	TRBJ1-3	NA	many	CASSVALGGRRNTIYF	TGTGCCAGCAGCGTAGCTTTAGGAGGCAGACGAAACACCATATATTTT
TRBV10-3	TRBJ1-5	NA	many	CAISDFVGGDQPQHF	TGTGCCATCAGTGATTTTGTTGGGGGGGATCAGCCCCAGCATTTT
TRBV7-8	TRBJ1-2	TRBD1	many	CASSLVPGGSYGYTF	TGTGCCAGCAGCTTAGTCCCAGGGGGCAGCTATGGCTACACCTTC
TRBV5-1	TRBJ2-3	NA	NA	CASSLGSSGGTDTQYF	TGCGCCAGCAGCTTGGGGTCCAGCGGAGGAACAGATACGCAGTATTTT